This section outlines one TCR beta chain sequence together with its context. No antigen is known for it. The sample belongs to a study of CD8 T cells in ankylosing spondylitis. Study findings and constraints: What appeared characteristic of ankylosing spondylitis blood was a TCR beta motif of eight highly homologous variants.

V shed 5 bases and J shed 2 bases, with 12 bases lying between them. The CDR3 length is 13 residues. The germline gives CDR1 DFQATT, CDR2 SNEGSKA (reference sequence). TCRdb re-called the 5' RACE reads with MiXCR, one entry per CDR3 protein. This sample yields hundreds of thousands of distinct CDR3 sequences, of which roughly 25% are seen a single time; roughly 0.8% belongs to the top ten. V usage is TRBV20-1 and J usage is TRBJ2-5, with TRBD2 as a possible D gene (5 bases). This sequence originates from a male donor with ankylosing spondylitis. The sequencing sample was made of blood, either unsorted or a sorted T cell fraction (not recorded which). Written as DNA, the CDR3 is TGCAGTGCTGGGTTAGCGAGGCAAGAGACCCAGTACTTC. Residues: CSAGLARQETQYF.